The T cell receptor beta chain described here comes from a study of T cell changes during pregnancy in multiple sclerosis. Germline V gives CDR1 SGHDT, CDR2 YYEEEE. V lost 1 base, J lost 7 bases, and 6 bases lay in between. The CDR3 loop spans 12 amino acids. Repertoires were generated with immunoSEQ multiplex PCR, while TCRdb's copy carries only in-frame clones and drops some. The data hold 45,000 to 60,000 clones, with 80% to 90% observed a single time. The specimen comprised CD8+ T cells from peripheral blood mononuclear cells, sampled in the second trimester of pregnancy. The chain has TRBV5-6 and TRBJ2-1; D not resolved. This clonotype was sampled from a female donor with multiple sclerosis, enrolled in a pregnancy study. The CDR3 spells CASSLSGNEQFF. CDR3 DNA sequence: TGTGCCAGCAGCTTGTCGGGTAATGAGCAGTTCTTC. Drawing the rest from reference TRBV5-6 and TRBJ2-1, the complete variable domain is DAGVTQSPTHLIKTRGQQVTLRCSPKSGHDTVSWYQQALGQGPQFIFQYYEEEERQRGNFPDRFSGHQFPNYSSELNVNALLLGDSALYLCASSLSGNEQFFGPGTRLTVL.